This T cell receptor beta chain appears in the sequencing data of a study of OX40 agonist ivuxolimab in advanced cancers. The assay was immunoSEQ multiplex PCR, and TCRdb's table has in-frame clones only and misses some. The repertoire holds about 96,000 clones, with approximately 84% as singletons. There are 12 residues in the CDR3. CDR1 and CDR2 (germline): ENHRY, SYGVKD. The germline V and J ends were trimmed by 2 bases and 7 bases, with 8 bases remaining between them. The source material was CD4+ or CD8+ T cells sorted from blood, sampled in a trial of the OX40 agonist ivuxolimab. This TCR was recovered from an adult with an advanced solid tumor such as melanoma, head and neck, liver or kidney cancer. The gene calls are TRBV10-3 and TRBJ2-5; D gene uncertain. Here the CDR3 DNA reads TGTGCCATCAGTGAGGGGGAATGGACCCAGTACTTC. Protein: CAISEGEWTQYF.